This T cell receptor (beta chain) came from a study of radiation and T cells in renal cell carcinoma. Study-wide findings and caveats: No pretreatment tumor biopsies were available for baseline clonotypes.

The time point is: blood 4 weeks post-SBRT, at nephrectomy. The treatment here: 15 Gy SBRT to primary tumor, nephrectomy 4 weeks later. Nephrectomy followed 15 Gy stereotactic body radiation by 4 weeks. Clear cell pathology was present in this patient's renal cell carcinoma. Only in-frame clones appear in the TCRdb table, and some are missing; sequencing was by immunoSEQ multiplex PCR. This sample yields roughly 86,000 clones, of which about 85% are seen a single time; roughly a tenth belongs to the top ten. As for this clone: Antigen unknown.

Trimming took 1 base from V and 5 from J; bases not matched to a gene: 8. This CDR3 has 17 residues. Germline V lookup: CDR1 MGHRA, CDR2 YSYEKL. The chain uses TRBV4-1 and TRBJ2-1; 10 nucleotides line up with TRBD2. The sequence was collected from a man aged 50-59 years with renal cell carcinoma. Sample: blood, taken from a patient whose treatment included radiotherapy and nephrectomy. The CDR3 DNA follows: TGCGCCAGCAGCCAAGGGTACCTACTAGCGGGGAACAATGAGCAGTTCTTC. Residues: CASSQGYLLAGNNEQFF.